The text below deals with one TCR beta chain. The antigen is not known. The data are from a study of blood T cells in healthy people across ages. Next came a second PCR, run for roughly 6 to 11 cycles, which used a sample-barcoded 5' primer along with a J-beta primer mix. TCRdb reanalysed the 5' RACE reads using MiXCR and keeps one entry per CDR3 protein. The data contain fewer than 800,000 distinct CDR3 sequences, over 45% of them seen just once; the ten biggest clones take up roughly 34%. General observations from the study: There were more naive CD4+ cells and higher diversity in long-lived donors than in aged donors.

Germline CDR1 and CDR2: MGHRA and YSYEKL. The CDR3 length is 15 residues. V was clipped by 2 bases and J by 7 bases; unmatched bases: 8. This chain joins TRBV4-1 and TRBJ2-3, with 8 nucleotides matching TRBD1. The sample consisted of blood. The source is a woman aged 55-70 years in good health. CDR3 DNA: TGCGCCAGCAGCCAACCGGGGACAGGTGGAAATACGCAGTATTTT. Translating gives CASSQPGTGGNTQYF.